The 21 T cell receptor beta chains below were found in one sample sequenced in a study of blood T cell repertoires in COVID-19. TCRdb keeps only in-frame clones here, not all; method: immunoSEQ multiplex PCR. The profile shows tens of thousands of clones, 65% to 90% of them singletons. Input material: peripheral blood. The receptors were gathered from a man in his forties or fifties with acute or convalescent COVID-19.

The genes are TRBV18 and TRBJ2-7; D gene uncertain. There are 16 residues in the CDR3. Germline V gene lookup returns CDR1 KGHSH and CDR2 LQKENI. The V and J ends lost 1 base and 0 bases respectively, with 13 bases between them. The CDR3 is CASSPLSSAGSYEQYF. The CDR3 DNA sequence: TGTGCCAGCTCACCACTTAGTAGTGCAGGCTCCTACGAGCAGTACTTC.

This rearrangement joins TRBV30 to TRBJ1-1, with TRBD1 matching over 7 bases. The CDR3 covers 15 residues. The germline V gene encodes CDR1 GTSNPN and CDR2 SVGIG (reference sequence). Trimming at V came to 3 bases and at J to 5 bases, leaving 12 bases not matched to a gene. This chain's CDR3 is CAWRIHDRESTEAFF. In nucleotides, the CDR3 is TGTGCCTGGAGGATTCATGACAGGGAGAGTACTGAAGCTTTCTTT.

The chain joins TRBV29-1 to TRBJ1-1, with a weak D call TRBD1 (6 bases). This CDR3 has 14 amino acids. V lost 7 bases and J lost 1, with 16 bases in between. Germline lookup yields CDR1 SQVTM and CDR2 ANQGSEA. CDR3 loop: CSGVEGGTNTEAFF. The CDR3 DNA reads as TGCAGCGGTGTAGAAGGGGGAACGAACACTGAAGCTTTCTTT.

The chain combines TRBV4-2 with TRBJ2-7, with 11 bases fitting TRBD2. Germline CDR1 is LGHNA and CDR2 is YNFKEQ. This CDR3 is built from 18 residues. V was clipped by 0 bases and J by 2 bases; unmatched bases: 9. The CDR3 nucleotides read TGTGCCAGCAGCCAAGAGCAACTAGCGGGGGCTCTAACCTACGAGCAGTACTTC. Its translation: CASSQEQLAGALTYEQYF.

The J gene is TRBJ2-1, the V gene TRBV7-2, with a possible D match to TRBD1 (5 bases). Germline V gene lookup returns CDR1 SGHTA and CDR2 FQGNSA. Trimming left V 4 bases short and J 13 bases short, with 23 bases between. This CDR3 is 15 amino acids long. For the CDR3, the DNA is TGTGCCAGCAGCTCCACCCCCGACAGACAAAAAACTCAGTTCTTC. Amino acid sequence: CASSSTPDRQKTQFF. Supplemented by reference TRBV7-2 and TRBJ2-1, the full variable domain reads GAGVSQSPSNKVTEKGKDVELRCDPISGHTALYWYRQSLGQGLEFLIYFQGNSAPDKSGLPSDRFSAERTGGSVSTLTIQRTQQEDSAVYLCASSSTPDRQKTQFFGPGTRLTVL.

The chain couples TRBV12-3 or TRBV12-4 to TRBJ1-6, with D perhaps TRBD1 (5 bases). This CDR3 spans 12 amino acids. Trimming shortened V by 8 bases and J by 8 bases, and 10 bases separated the two germline ends. This CDR3 reads CASQQGYSPLHF. Written as DNA, the CDR3 is TGTGCCAGCCAGCAGGGCTATTCACCCCTCCACTTT.

The gene calls are TRBV6-1 and TRBJ2-1, with 9 bases identical to TRBD2. Germline V gene lookup returns CDR1 MNHNS and CDR2 SASEGT. This CDR3 is 15 amino acids long. After removal of 2 bases from V and 9 bases from J, the junction contained 8 bases not matched to a gene. CDR3 sequence (DNA): TGTGCCAGCAGTGAAAGCGGGCGGGGGGGCCCTGAGCAGTTCTTC. Encoded protein: CASSESGRGGPEQFF.

This clone was seen a single time. This chain links TRBV2 with TRBJ1-4; 7 nucleotides match TRBD1. The V gene end was trimmed by 6 bases and the J gene end by 14 bases; junction bases not matched to a gene: 9. Per germline, CDR1 SNHLY and CDR2 FYNNEI. This CDR3 region has 12 residues. The CDR3: CASREGARRLFF. In DNA form, the CDR3 reads TGTGCCAGCAGGGAGGGGGCCCGACGGCTGTTTTTT.

The V and J genes are TRBV19 and TRBJ1-1; no firm D call. Germline V gene data show CDR1 as LNHDA and CDR2 as SQIVND (reference sequence). V lost 1 base, J lost 0 bases, and 6 bases lay in between. CDR3 size: 14 residues. The chain's CDR3 is CASSIGRLNTEAFF. The CDR3 bases are TGTGCCAGTAGTATAGGTCGTTTGAACACTGAAGCTTTCTTT.

The V and J genes are TRBV2 and TRBJ2-7; 9 nucleotides match TRBD2. The CDR3 has 16 residues. With V trimmed by 5 bases and J by 4 bases, 12 bases remained unmatched. Germline CDR1 SNHLY, CDR2 FYNNEI. CDR3 sequence: CASSFGGAGGLYEQYF. The CDR3 DNA is TGTGCCAGCAGTTTCGGAGGCGCGGGGGGGCTATACGAGCAGTACTTC.

This chain links TRBV5-4 with TRBJ2-7; TRBD2 matches at 10 bases. The CDR3 loop spans 18 amino acids. V trimming: 4 bases; J trimming: 0 bases; junction bases outside the gene matches: 13. Germline-derived CDR1 and CDR2 are SGHNT and YYREEE (reference sequence). CDR3 DNA sequence: TGTGCCAGCAGCCAGCTCGGGGAAGCGGGGGGGATCTCCTACGAGCAGTACTTC. This encodes CASSQLGEAGGISYEQYF.

V and J are TRBV30 and TRBJ1-2, with D unclear. The CDR3 runs 13 residues. Trimming took off 0 bases at V and 7 bases at J, with 12 bases between the two ends. CDR1 is GTSNPN, CDR2 SVGIG, per germline (reference sequence). The CDR3: CAWSVVGVVGYTF. CDR3 DNA: TGTGCCTGGAGTGTGGTTGGAGTCGTTGGCTACACCTTC. The variable domain in full, completed from reference TRBV30 and TRBJ1-2, reads SQTIHQWPATLVQPVGSPLSLECTVEGTSNPNLYWYRQAAGRGLQLLFYSVGIGQISSEVPQNLSASRPQDRQFILSSKKLLLSDSGFYLCAWSVVGVVGYTFGSGTRLTVV.

The rearrangement links TRBV25-1 to TRBJ2-1, with D possibly matching TRBD2 (5 bases). The V and J ends lost 3 bases and 4 bases respectively, with 10 bases between them. Looked up from germline, CDR1 is MGHDK and CDR2 is SYGVNS. This CDR3 has 14 amino acids. The CDR3 spells CASSEPGKYNEQFF. CDR3 coding DNA: TGTGCCAGCAGTGAGCCGGGGAAGTACAATGAGCAGTTCTTC. The variable domain in full, completed from reference TRBV25-1 and TRBJ2-1, reads EADIYQTPRYLVIGTGKKITLECSQTMGHDKMYWYQQDPGMELHLIHYSYGVNSTEKGDLSSESTVSRIRTEHFPLTLESARPSHTSQYLCASSEPGKYNEQFFGPGTRLTVL.

The chain links TRBV7-2 to TRBJ1-2; 8 bases are a match to TRBD1. Germline CDR1 reads SGHTA; CDR2 reads FQGNSA. J gave up 3 bases and V 1 base, and 7 bases lay outside the gene matches. CDR3 length: 16 residues. CDR3 protein: CASSLERAGGDYGYTF. CDR3 DNA: TGTGCCAGCAGCTTAGAGAGGGCAGGGGGCGACTATGGCTACACCTTC.

V gene TRBV6-5 combines with J gene TRBJ1-1; 10 bases line up with TRBD1. The CDR3 is 15 amino acids. The J segment lost 3 bases and the V segment lost 2 bases, leaving 3 bases of the junction unmatched. The germline CDR1 and CDR2 sequences are MNHEY and SVGAGI. This CDR3 reads CASSYPGTGDTEAFF. CDR3 in DNA: TGTGCCAGCAGTTACCCCGGGACAGGGGACACTGAAGCTTTCTTT.

The chain is built from TRBV7-8 and TRBJ2-2; 8 positions agree with TRBD1. CDR1 SGHVS and CDR2 FQNEAQ come from the germline V gene. The CDR3 is made up of 16 amino acids. The junction had 12 bases not matched to a gene; V was cut back by 5 bases and J by 7 bases. Here the CDR3 DNA reads TGTGCCAGCAGCCATGCCGACCAGGGGGCGGGCGGGGAGCTGTTTTTT. Translating gives CASSHADQGAGGELFF.

This clone appeared a few times. The rearrangement links TRBV2 to TRBJ2-1; TRBD2 matches 9 bases. The length of the CDR3 is 16 residues. Per the germline V gene, CDR1 is SNHLY and CDR2 is FYNNEI. V was pared by 7 bases and J by 5 bases, with 12 bases of the junction left unmatched. The CDR3 DNA reads as TGTGCCAGCAATCCGGTGGCTAGCGGGGTGAACAATGAGCAGTTCTTC. As protein: CASNPVASGVNNEQFF.

The J gene is TRBJ1-5, the V gene TRBV2; TRBD1 matches at 7 bases. The germline V gene encodes CDR1 SNHLY and CDR2 FYNNEI. The CDR3 totals 16 residues. The junction had 9 bases not matched to a gene; V was cut back by 5 bases and J by 2 bases. CDR3 loop: CASSPDRDQGNQPQHF. Written as DNA, the CDR3 is TGTGCCAGCAGTCCTGACAGGGACCAGGGCAATCAGCCCCAGCATTTT.

The chain combines TRBV29-1 with TRBJ2-5; 7 nucleotides line up with TRBD1. The CDR3 extends over 11 amino acids. Per the germline V gene, CDR1 is SQVTM and CDR2 is ANQGSEA. V lost 8 bases and J lost 4; bases outside the gene matches: 4. The CDR3 coding sequence is TGCAGCATAAGACAGGGAGAGACCCAGTACTTC. Its translation is CSIRQGETQYF.

The chain uses TRBV11-2 and TRBJ2-2, with D hard to call. The germline CDR1 and CDR2 sequences are SGHAT and FQNNGV. The CDR3 totals 11 residues. The V gene lost 6 bases and the J gene lost 4 bases, with 3 bases spanning the gap. The DNA for the CDR3 is TGTGCCAGCAGTCGCACCGGGGAGCTGTTTTTT. Its translation is CASSRTGELFF.

The rearrangement links TRBV6-2 or TRBV6-3 to TRBJ1-4; D is unresolved. Looked up from germline, CDR1 is MNHEY and CDR2 is SVGEGT. Trimming took 4 bases from V and 3 from J, leaving 12 bases between them. This CDR3 is built from 15 residues. The CDR3 region is CASSSAGKANEKLFF. The DNA of the CDR3 is TGTGCCAGCAGTTCCGCGGGGAAGGCTAATGAAAAACTGTTTTTT.